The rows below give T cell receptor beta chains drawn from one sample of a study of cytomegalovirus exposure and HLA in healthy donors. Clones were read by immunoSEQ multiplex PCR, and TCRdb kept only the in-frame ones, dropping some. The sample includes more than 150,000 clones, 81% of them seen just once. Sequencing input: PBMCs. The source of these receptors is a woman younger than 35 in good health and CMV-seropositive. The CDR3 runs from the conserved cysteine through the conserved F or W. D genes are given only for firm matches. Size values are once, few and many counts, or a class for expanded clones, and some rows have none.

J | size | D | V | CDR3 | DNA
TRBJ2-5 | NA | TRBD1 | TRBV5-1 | CASSFQGARETQYF | TGCGCCAGCAGCTTCCAGGGGGCACGGGAGACCCAGTACTTC
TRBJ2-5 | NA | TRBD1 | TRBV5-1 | CASKGSTGQETQYF | TGCGCCAGCAAAGGATCGACAGGGCAAGAGACCCAGTACTTC
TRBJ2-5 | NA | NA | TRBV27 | CASSPITRRGTQYF | TGTGCCAGCAGCCCTATAACTAGGCGGGGGACCCAGTACTTC
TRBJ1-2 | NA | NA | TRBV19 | CASSNPNPANYGYTF | TGTGCCAGTAGTAATCCGAATCCAGCTAACTATGGCTACACCTTC
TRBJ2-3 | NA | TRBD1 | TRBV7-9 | CASSPQRQGWADTQYF | TGTGCCAGCAGCCCCCAAAGACAGGGTTGGGCAGATACGCAGTATTTT
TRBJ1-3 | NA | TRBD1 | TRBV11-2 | CASSSRQGGNTIYF | TGTGCCAGCAGCTCTCGACAGGGTGGAAACACCATATATTTT
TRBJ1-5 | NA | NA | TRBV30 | CAWSVPYEGSNQPQHF | TGTGCCTGGAGTGTCCCTTACGAGGGAAGCAATCAGCCCCAGCATTTT
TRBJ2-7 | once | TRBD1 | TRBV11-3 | CASSVIQGRRREQYF | TGTGCCAGCAGCGTAATACAGGGGCGCAGGAGGGAGCAGTACTTC
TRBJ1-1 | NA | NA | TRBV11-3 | CASSRLGGEAFF | TGTGCCAGCAGCCGTCTCGGGGGAGAAGCTTTCTTT
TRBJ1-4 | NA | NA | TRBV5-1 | CASSLGPTGGEKLFF | TGCGCCAGCAGCTTGGGACCGACTGGTGGCGAAAAACTGTTTTTT
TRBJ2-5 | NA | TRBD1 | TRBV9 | CASSATGTGQETQYF | TGTGCCAGCAGCGCCACCGGGACAGGTCAAGAGACCCAGTACTTC
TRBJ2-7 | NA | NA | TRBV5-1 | CASSNRGHPTYEQYF | TGCGCCAGCAGCAATAGGGGACACCCTACCTACGAGCAGTACTTC
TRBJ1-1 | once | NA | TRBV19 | CASRQGSPTEAFF | TGTGCCAGTAGGCAGGGTTCGCCCACTGAAGCTTTCTTT
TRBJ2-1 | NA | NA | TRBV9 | CASSVRGGQEALNSYNEQFF | TGTGCCAGCAGCGTGCGGGGGGGACAGGAGGCCCTTAACTCCTACAATGAGCAGTTCTTC
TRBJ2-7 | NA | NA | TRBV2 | CASSVRTVYEQYF | TGTGCCAGCAGTGTACGGACAGTCTACGAGCAGTACTTC
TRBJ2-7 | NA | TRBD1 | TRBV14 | CASRRTGSYEQYF | TGTGCCAGCAGACGGACAGGATCCTACGAGCAGTACTTC
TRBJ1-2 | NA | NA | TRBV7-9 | CASSDNSAGRLSNYGYTF | TGTGCCAGCAGCGACAATTCGGCGGGCCGACTTTCTAACTATGGCTACACCTTC
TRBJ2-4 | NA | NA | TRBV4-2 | CASSQGLVDVSAKNSQYF | TGTGCCAGCAGCCAGGGACTGGTCGATGTCTCCGCCAAAAACAGTCAGTACTTC
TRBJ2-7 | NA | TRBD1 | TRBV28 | CASSVPGTGAYEQYF | TGTGCCAGCAGTGTACCCGGGACAGGGGCCTACGAGCAGTACTTC
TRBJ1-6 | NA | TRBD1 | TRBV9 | CASSVGQGLNSPLHF | TGTGCCAGCAGCGTGGGACAGGGTCTTAATTCACCCCTCCACTTT
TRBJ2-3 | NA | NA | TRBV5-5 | CASSFDRTTDTQYF | TGTGCCAGCAGCTTCGACAGGACCACAGATACGCAGTATTTT
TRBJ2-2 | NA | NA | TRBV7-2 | CASSLEDRYTGELFF | TGTGCCAGCAGCTTAGAGGACAGATACACCGGGGAGCTGTTTTTT
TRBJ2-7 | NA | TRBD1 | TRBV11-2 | CASSVNPGTGAYEQYF | TGTGCCAGCAGCGTGAATCCAGGGACAGGGGCCTACGAGCAGTACTTC
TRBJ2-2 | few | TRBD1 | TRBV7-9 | CASRGRRTGSSGELFF | TGTGCCAGCAGGGGGCGGCGGACAGGGTCGTCCGGGGAGCTGTTTTTT
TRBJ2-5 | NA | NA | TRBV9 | CASSVGVDNQETQYF | TGTGCCAGCAGCGTAGGCGTAGACAACCAAGAGACCCAGTACTTC
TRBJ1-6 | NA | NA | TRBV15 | CATSREEGGYNSPLHF | TGTGCCACCAGCAGAGAAGAGGGGGGGTATAATTCACCCCTCCACTTT
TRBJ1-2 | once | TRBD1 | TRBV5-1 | CASSLGGGAGYTF | TGCGCCAGCAGCTTGGGAGGGGGCGCTGGCTACACCTTC
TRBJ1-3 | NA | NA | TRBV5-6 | CASSPGGVGNTIYF | TGTGCCAGCAGCCCAGGAGGAGTTGGAAACACCATATATTTT
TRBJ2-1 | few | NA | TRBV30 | CAGTRPVSSEQFF | TGTGCCGGCACGCGGCCGGTGAGTAGTGAGCAGTTCTTC
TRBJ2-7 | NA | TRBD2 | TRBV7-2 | CASSFASGYEQYF | TGTGCCAGCAGCTTCGCTAGCGGTTACGAGCAGTACTTC
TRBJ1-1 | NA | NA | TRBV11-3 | CASSLTGPNTEAFF | TGTGCCAGCAGCTTAACAGGCCCGAACACTGAAGCTTTCTTT
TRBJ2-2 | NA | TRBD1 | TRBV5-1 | CASSLGLRQGENTGELFF | TGCGCCAGCAGCTTGGGCCTTAGACAGGGGGAGAACACCGGGGAGCTGTTTTTT
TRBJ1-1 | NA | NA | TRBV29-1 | CSAQGGEDTEAFF | TGCAGCGCACAAGGGGGGGAGGACACTGAAGCTTTCTTT
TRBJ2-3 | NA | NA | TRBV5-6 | CASSGGTVSTDTQYF | TGTGCCAGCAGCGGCGGGACAGTAAGCACAGATACGCAGTATTTT
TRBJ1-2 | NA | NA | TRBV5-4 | CASSPRLGSSVYGYTF | TGTGCCAGCAGCCCTAGGCTTGGTTCCTCGGTGTATGGCTACACCTTC
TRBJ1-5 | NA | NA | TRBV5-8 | CASSKEGRQPQHF | TGTGCCAGTAGCAAGGAGGGACGTCAGCCCCAGCATTTT
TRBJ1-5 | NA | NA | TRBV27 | CASSPLNQPQHF | TGTGCCAGCAGCCCCCTTAATCAGCCCCAGCATTTT
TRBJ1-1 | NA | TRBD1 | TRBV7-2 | CASSLGVPGQGYEAFF | TGTGCCAGCAGCTTAGGGGTTCCGGGACAGGGTTACGAAGCTTTCTTT
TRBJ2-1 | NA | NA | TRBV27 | CASQLTSSYNEQFF | TGTGCCAGTCAACTTACGAGCTCCTACAATGAGCAGTTCTTC
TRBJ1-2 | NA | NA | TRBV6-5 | CASSYDRRGYTF | TGTGCCAGCAGTTACGACAGGCGGGGCTACACCTTC
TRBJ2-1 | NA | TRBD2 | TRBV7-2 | CASSLGLAGAEFF | TGTGCCAGCAGCTTAGGGCTAGCGGGAGCAGAGTTCTTC
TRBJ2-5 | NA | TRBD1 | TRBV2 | CASKRTGVIVETQYF | TGTGCCAGCAAACGGACAGGGGTGATCGTGGAGACCCAGTACTTC